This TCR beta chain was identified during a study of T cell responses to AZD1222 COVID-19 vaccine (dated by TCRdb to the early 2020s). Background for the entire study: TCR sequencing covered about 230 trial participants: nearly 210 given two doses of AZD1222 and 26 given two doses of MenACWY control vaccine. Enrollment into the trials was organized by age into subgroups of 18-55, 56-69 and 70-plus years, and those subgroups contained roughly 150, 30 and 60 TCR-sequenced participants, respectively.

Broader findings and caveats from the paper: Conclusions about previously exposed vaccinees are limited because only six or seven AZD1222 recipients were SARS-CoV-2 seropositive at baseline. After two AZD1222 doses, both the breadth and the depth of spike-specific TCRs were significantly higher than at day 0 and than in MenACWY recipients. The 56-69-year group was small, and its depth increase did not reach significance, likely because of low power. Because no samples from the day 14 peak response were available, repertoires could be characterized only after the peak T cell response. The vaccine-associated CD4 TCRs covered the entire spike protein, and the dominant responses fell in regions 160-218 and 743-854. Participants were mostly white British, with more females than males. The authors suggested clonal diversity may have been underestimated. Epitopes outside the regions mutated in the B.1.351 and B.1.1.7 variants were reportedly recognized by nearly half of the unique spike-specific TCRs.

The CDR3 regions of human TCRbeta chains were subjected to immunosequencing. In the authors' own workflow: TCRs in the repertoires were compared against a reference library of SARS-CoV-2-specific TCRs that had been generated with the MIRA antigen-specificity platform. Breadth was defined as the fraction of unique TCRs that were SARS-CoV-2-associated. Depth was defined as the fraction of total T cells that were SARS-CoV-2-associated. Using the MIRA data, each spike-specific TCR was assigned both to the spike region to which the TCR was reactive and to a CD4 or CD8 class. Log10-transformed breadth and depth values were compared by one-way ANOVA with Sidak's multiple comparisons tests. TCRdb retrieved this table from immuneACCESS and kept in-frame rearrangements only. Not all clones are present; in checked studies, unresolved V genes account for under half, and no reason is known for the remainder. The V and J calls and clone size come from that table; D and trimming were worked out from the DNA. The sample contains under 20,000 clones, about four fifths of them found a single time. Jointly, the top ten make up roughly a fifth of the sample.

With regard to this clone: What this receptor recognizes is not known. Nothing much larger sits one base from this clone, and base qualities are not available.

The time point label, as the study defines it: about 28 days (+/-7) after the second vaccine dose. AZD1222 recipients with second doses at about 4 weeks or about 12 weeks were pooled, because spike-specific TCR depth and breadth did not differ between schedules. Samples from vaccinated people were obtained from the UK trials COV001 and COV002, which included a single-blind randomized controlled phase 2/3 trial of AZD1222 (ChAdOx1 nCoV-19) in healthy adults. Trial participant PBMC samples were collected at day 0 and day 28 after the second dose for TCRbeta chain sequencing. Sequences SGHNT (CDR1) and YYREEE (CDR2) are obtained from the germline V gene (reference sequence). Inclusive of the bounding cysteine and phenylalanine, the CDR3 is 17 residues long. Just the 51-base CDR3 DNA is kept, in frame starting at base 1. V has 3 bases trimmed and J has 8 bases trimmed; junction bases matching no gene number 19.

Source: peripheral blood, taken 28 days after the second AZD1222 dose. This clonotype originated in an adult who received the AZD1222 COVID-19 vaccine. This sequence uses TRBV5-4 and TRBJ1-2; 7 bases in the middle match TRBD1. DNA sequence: TGTGCCAGCAGCTACGACGCTCCGGGACAGAGAGTGAGCGGCTACACCTTC. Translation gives CASSYDAPGQRVSGYTF. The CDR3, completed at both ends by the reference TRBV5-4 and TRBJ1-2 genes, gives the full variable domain ETGVTQSPTHLIKTRGQQVTLRCSSQSGHNTVSWYQQALGQGPQFIFQYYREEENGRGNFPPRFSGLQFPNYSSELNVNALELDDSALYLCASSYDAPGQRVSGYTFGSGTRLTVV.